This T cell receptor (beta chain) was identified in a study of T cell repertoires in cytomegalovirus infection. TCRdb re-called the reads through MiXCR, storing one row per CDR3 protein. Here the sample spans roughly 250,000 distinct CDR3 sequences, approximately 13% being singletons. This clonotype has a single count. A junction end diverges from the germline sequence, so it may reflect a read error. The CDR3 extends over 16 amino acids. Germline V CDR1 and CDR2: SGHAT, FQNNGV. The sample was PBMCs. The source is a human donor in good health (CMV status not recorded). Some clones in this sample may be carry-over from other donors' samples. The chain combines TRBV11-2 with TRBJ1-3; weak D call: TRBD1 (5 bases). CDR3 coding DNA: TGTGCCAGCAGCTTAGGCCCAGGGAGCTCTGGAAACAACATATATTTT. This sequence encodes CASSLGPGSSGNNIYF.